This TCR beta chain was recorded in a study of cytomegalovirus exposure and HLA in healthy donors. J lost 5 bases, V lost 0 bases, and 5 bases had no gene match. Per germline, CDR1 MNHNY and CDR2 SVGAGI (reference sequence). This CDR3 is 16 amino acids long. Points from the study as a whole: Three chains linked to CMV were shown in vitro to be specific for CMV antigens. Cytomegalovirus association was listed for around 180 TCR beta chains. With high specificity and sensitivity, the classifier reportedly diagnosed cytomegalovirus status.

Profiled with immunoSEQ multiplex PCR; TCRdb holds only in-frame clones, not every one. This sample carries a few hundred thousand clones, less than 95% of them seen once, and the ten largest clones take approximately 3%. As for this clone: Antigen specificity is unknown.

Donors came from a validation cohort of about 120 subjects, distinct from the first 666-subject cohort. The sequencing input was PBMCs. This receptor was taken from a woman aged 25 to 45 in good health and CMV-seronegative. This rearrangement joins TRBV6-6 to TRBJ2-1; TRBD1 matches 9 bases. The CDR3 DNA follows: TGTGCCAGCAGTTACTCCGACAGGGGGGGAGACAATGAGCAGTTCTTC. Amino acid sequence: CASSYSDRGGDNEQFF.